This T cell receptor (beta chain) was recorded in a study of blood T cell repertoires in COVID-19. Study information: Some COVID-19 samples were acute and others convalescent; all came from the United States, Italy and Spain. T cells, B-cell-depleted T cells, or PBMCs supplied cDNA or gDNA.

Authors' analysis steps: Reference gene primers were amplified, and this amplification served to estimate nucleated cell counts. Clones were read by immunoSEQ multiplex PCR, and TCRdb kept only the in-frame ones, dropping some. The V and J calls and clone size were taken over from that table, and D and trimming were inferred from the DNA. The data contain tens of thousands of clones, over 65% of them singletons. Material for sequencing was peripheral blood. This receptor was taken from a man aged 50-59 years with active or convalescent COVID-19.

CDR3 DNA sequence: TGTGCCAGCAGCATAAACCGGGACAGGGTCCATGGCTACACCTTC. Protein product: CASSINRDRVHGYTF. The rearrangement links TRBV7-2 to TRBJ1-2; the match to TRBD1 covers 9 bases. CDR3 size: 15 residues. V shed 5 bases, J shed 6 bases, and the junction held 10 bases outside the gene matches. Germline V CDR1 and CDR2: SGHTA, FQGNSA.